Described below is a single T cell receptor beta chain sequence and its context. What it binds is not known. TCR templates, around 98,000 per sample, were assayed. TCRdb keeps only in-frame clones here, not all; method: immunoSEQ multiplex PCR. Counted here are over 85,000 clones, roughly 89% occurring once; the ten biggest clones make up 1% to 1.5%. The sample is drawn from a study of siplizumab effects on memory and regulatory T cells. General study points: Siplizumab caused a significant drop in alloreactive sequences traceable to unstimulated CD4+ memory cells. Mapping to unstimulated subsets was achieved for only a minor fraction of alloreactive clones. The authors did not confirm suppressive function in proliferating Tregs from siplizumab cultures.

Trimming shortened V by 3 bases and J by 7 bases, and 4 bases separated the two germline ends. Germline V gives CDR1 SGHAT, CDR2 FQNNGV. The CDR3 has 11 amino acids. The sequence was obtained from a human donor in good health. The rearrangement joins TRBV11-2 to TRBJ2-1; the D is unclear. The source material was CD4+ T cells sorted from blood. The CDR3 region has the DNA TGTGCCAGCAGCTTCCATAATGAGCAGTTCTTC. Residues: CASSFHNEQFF.